Here is one T cell receptor beta chain with its context. This clonotype came up a few times. The clone's antigen remains unknown. Base qualities are not recorded, but no much larger clone differs from it by a single base. TCRdb records Illumina NovaSeq 6000 as the sequencer. TCRalpha and TCRbeta cDNA libraries were built by 5'RACE with constant-segment primers, adding sample barcodes and unique molecular identifiers. Trizol reagent was used to extract RNA from every sample. Amplification of the libraries took two PCR steps, and the second step added a second sample barcode plus Illumina TruSeq adapters. Sequencing of libraries was performed on an Illumina NovaSeq with 2 x 150 bp paired-end reads. On the authors' methods: Reads were demultiplexed and collapsed into UMI-guided consensus sequences with migec v1.2.7. Using mixcr v2.1.11, UMI consensuses were aligned to TRA and TRB V and J templates and then assembled into clonotypes. A clonotype was counted as expanded or contracted only when both edgeR and NoisET called the clonotype significant, with the noise models trained on biological replicates. For edgeR calls, the cutoffs were a false discovery rate-adjusted p below 0.01 and a log2 fold-change threshold of 1. As an exploratory analysis of dynamics, max-normalized trajectories of the 1000 most abundant clonotypes were examined by PCA with hierarchical clustering. Separately sequenced CD4+ and CD8+ repertoires were used to assign the CD4 or CD8 phenotype of responding clones. TCRdb took the public reads, trimmed them with fastp at Q25, ran MiXCR for clone calling and kept in-frame beta chains. Rows with one shared CDR3 protein collapse into an entry with the most common genes and DNA. TCRdb's processing, not the study's, gives the V and J calls here. Here the sample has approximately 150,000 distinct CDR3 sequences; under 25% occur a single time. Together, the top ten hold approximately 2% of the sample.

The source of the sample is a study of T-cell memory formation after mild COVID-19 (dated by TCRdb to the early 2020s). A note on the overall study: TCR sequence clusters from the two donors were found to be largely donor specific. Longitudinal TCRalpha and TCRbeta repertoire sequencing tracked T-cell clones expanding and contracting after mild COVID-19 in two donors. Two young, previously healthy adult volunteers made up the cohort, one male and one female.

V is cut by 4 bases and J by 5 bases, and the space between the germline ends is 18 bases. CDR1 and CDR2, looked up from the germline V gene, are MGHDK and SYGVNS. CDR3 length: 15 amino acids, cysteine to phenylalanine. The read is trimmed to its CDR3 DNA, 45 bases read in frame from base 1. Ficoll-Paque density gradient centrifugation was the method used to isolate PBMCs. General conclusions and limits of the study: Contracting CD4+ clones were found mainly in CM and EM memory subsets, while CD8+ clones were enriched in EMRA. Some responding clones were detected in pre-infection memory, suggesting pre-existing cross-reactive memory T cells joined the SARS-CoV-2 response. Balanced CD4/CD8 phenotypes were observed for clones contracting from day 15 to 85, whereas a bias towards CD4+ was observed for a second wave of clones expanding from day 15 to 37. Whether the second-wave clones peaking on day 37 were SARS-CoV-2 specific was not confirmed. The study included only a couple of mild cases, and larger cohorts that include severe cases with pre-infection samples were judged to be necessary.

The sequence came from an adult woman who had mild COVID-19 (a few samples of this study predate the infection). The sample titles of this study are shuffled in the database, so cell type and time point are left out; the donor was told from shared clones. Source material: PBMCs or a T cell subset sorted from them (not recorded which). In this chain, TRBV25-1 is recombined with TRBJ2-7, and possibly TRBD1, on 6 matching bases. The nucleotide sequence reads as follows: TGTGCCAGCAGTGGATGGACAGCCCAAGGAAACGAGCAGTACTTC. Translated, it gives CASSGWTAQGNEQYF.